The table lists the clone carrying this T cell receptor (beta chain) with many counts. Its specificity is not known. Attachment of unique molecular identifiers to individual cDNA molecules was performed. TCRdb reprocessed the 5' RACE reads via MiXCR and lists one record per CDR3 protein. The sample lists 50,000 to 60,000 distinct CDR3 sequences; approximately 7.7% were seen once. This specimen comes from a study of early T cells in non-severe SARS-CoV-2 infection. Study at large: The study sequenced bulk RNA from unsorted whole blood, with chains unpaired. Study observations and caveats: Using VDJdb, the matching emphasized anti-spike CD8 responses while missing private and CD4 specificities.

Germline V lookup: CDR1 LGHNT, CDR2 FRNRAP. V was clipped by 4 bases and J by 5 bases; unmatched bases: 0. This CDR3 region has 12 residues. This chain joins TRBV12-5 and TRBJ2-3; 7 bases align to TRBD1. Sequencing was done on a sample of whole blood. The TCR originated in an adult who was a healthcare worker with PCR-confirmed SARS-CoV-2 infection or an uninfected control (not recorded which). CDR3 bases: TGTGCTAGTGGTTACAGGGGAGATACGCAGTATTTT. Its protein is CASGYRGDTQYF.